This T cell receptor (beta chain) was identified during a study of cytomegalovirus exposure and HLA in healthy donors (dated by TCRdb to 2015 to 2018). About the full investigation: According to a later analysis, the roughly 120 validation repertoires were produced on the same platform as the 680 or so repertoires of the first cohort. The study was designed to test whether signatures of past pathogen exposure could be identified by cataloging public T cell receptors. A separate validation cohort of approximately 120 different subjects was used in addition to the roughly 700-subject first cohort. To predict cytomegalovirus infection status, the study brought together high-throughput TCR immunosequencing, statistical association of individual TCRs with disease status, and machine learning.

The CDR3 sequence holds 12 residues, the cysteine and phenylalanine included. Only the CDR3 portion is preserved as DNA: 36 bases, with reading frame beginning at the first base. V is shortened by 7 bases, J by 5 bases, and the region joining them spans 12 bases. CDR1 is given as MNHEY and CDR2 as SVGAGI, both from the germline V gene. Libraries were prepared through the immunoSEQ multiplex PCR assay. On the authors' methods: A statistical classification framework was built for diagnosing cytomegalovirus status from the catalog of TCR beta chain sequences. The table comes from immuneACCESS by way of TCRdb, which keeps in-frame sequences with V and J called. Part of the clones is missing from these tables; in studies checked, under half for an unresolved V gene and the rest for unknown reasons. That table is the source of V, J and clone size, and D and trimming were worked out from the DNA. This sample is represented by 150,000 to 200,000 clones; roughly nine tenths of them were singletons. The ten largest clones represent 4.5% to 7% of the sample.

General conclusions and limits of the study: According to the authors, the approach could potentially be generalized to other disease states and immunological phenotypes. The classifier was reported to diagnose cytomegalovirus status with high specificity and sensitivity in both the original and validation cohorts. Of the cluster scores, roughly 95% were above 0 in a later analysis, which found that TCRs clustered in the first cohort also tended to co-occur in the roughly 130 validation repertoires. The study gave a list of about 150 TCR beta chains associated with cytomegalovirus. While some public TCRs were present in many individuals, most TCR sequences turned up only very rarely across donors. In vitro tests confirmed that a few of the cytomegalovirus-associated TCR beta chains recognize cytomegalovirus antigens. The validation cohort had no HLA typing available for a later analysis, so co-occurrence within that cohort was assessed over all 130 or so repertoires.

As for this clone: What this receptor recognizes is not known. Base qualities were left out, and no much larger clone turns up one base away.

Donors formed part of the validation cohort, which comprised about 130 subjects and was distinct from the first cohort of 550 to 850 subjects. Material for sequencing was PBMCs. The sequence was collected from a woman between 25 and 40 years old in good health and CMV-seronegative. The chain is assembled from TRBV6-5 and TRBJ2-7, with TRBD2 perhaps the D gene, on 5 matching bases. CDR3 sequence: CASMTGGHEQYF. The nucleotide sequence is TGTGCCAGCATGACTGGAGGTCACGAGCAGTACTTC.